Listed here are 5 T cell receptor beta chains from one sample, sequenced in a study of CXCR3-negative and CXCR3-positive naive CD8 T cells. All TRB cDNA libraries came from 5' RACE performed with UMI labels. TCRdb reprocessed the 5' RACE reads and reports one entry per CDR3 protein, with no DNA. Recorded for this sample: 100,000 to 150,000 distinct CDR3 sequences. Input material: naive CXCR3- CD8+ T cells from blood. Sample subset: CD45RO-CCR7+CD27+CD95- naive CD8+ T cells lacking CXCR3 (TNR3-). Source of these receptors: a human donor in good health. Some clones in this sample may be carry-over from other donors' samples.

The chain links TRBV5-1 to TRBJ1-1. The CDR3 is 17 residues long. Germline CDR1 SGHRS, CDR2 YFSETQ. CDR3 sequence reads: CASSLEPLQGSNTEAFF.

The chain employs TRBV6-6 and TRBJ1-4. Germline V gene sequence: CDR1 MNHNY, CDR2 SVGAGI (reference sequence). The CDR3 spans 14 residues. The CDR3 here is CASSLTVGNEKLFF.

The chain carries TRBV19 and TRBJ2-3; TCRdb proposes TRBD2, but this gene call is untestable without DNA. Per germline, CDR1 LNHDA and CDR2 SQIVND (reference sequence). CDR3 length equals 17 residues. The CDR3 is CASSLGLAGGPADTQYF.

This rearrangement joins TRBV29-1 to TRBJ2-7; TCRdb designates TRBD1, a call that cannot be tested without DNA. CDR1 is SQVTM and CDR2 is ANQGSEA in the germline V gene. The CDR3 spans 13 residues. CDR3 region: CSFRDGESYEQYF.

The chain joins TRBV7-6 to TRBJ2-2; TCRdb outputs TRBD1, but without DNA this stays unchecked. The germline V gene encodes CDR1 SGHVS and CDR2 FNYEAQ. CDR3 length: 17 amino acids. CDR3 sequence: CASSLNMGQGFTVELFF. The entire variable domain, with the rest obtained from reference TRBV7-6 and TRBJ2-2, is as follows: GAGVSQSPRYKVTKRGQDVALRCDPISGHVSLYWYRQALGQGPEFLTYFNYEAQQDKSGLPNDRFSAERPEGSISTLTIQRTEQRDSAMYRCASSLNMGQGFTVELFFGEGSRLTVL.